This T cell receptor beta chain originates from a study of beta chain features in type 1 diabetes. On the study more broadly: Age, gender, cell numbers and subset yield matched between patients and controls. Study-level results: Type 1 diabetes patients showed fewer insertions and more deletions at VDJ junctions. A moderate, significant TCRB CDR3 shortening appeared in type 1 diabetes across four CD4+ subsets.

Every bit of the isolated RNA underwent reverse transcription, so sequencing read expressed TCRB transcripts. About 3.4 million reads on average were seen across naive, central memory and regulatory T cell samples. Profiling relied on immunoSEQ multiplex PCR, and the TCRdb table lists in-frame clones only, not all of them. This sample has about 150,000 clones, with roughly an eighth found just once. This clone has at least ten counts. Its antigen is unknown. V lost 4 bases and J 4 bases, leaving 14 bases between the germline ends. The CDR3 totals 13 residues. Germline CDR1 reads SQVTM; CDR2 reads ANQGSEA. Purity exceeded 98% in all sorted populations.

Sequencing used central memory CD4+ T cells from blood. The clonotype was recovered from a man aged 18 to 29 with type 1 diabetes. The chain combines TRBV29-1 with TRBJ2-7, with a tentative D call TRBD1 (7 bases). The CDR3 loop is CSVVETGRYEQYF. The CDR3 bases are TGCAGCGTTGTGGAGACAGGGAGGTACGAGCAGTACTTC.